Shown below are 8 T cell receptor beta chains from a single sample sequenced in a study of blood T cells in healthy people across ages. Primers used in a second PCR of roughly 7 to 11 cycles were a sample-barcoded 5' primer and a J-beta primer mix. TCRdb ran MiXCR on the 5' RACE reads and lists one entry per CDR3 protein. Of more than 900,000 distinct CDR3 sequences listed, 25% to 30% are singletons. The same data also went into a second study, on T cells of mothers and their children.

Sequences were obtained from blood. These receptor sequences come from a woman between 40 and 50 years old in good health.

This clonotype was picked up a small number of times. The J gene is TRBJ1-5, the V gene TRBV5-1; TRBD1 agrees at 7 bases. The V gene's germline CDR1 is SGHRS and CDR2 YFSETQ. Losses at the gene ends were 4 bases for V and 0 bases for J; bases not matched to a gene: 4. The CDR3 is 15 amino acids. Written as DNA, the CDR3 is TGCGCCAGCAGCCCGGGACAGATTAGCAATCAGCCCCAGCATTTT. Encoded protein: CASSPGQISNQPQHF.

In its sample, this clonotype was seen many times. The CDR3 DNA is TGTGCCAGCAGCCCAGGGGGGACCCAGTACTTC. It specifies CASSPGGTQYF. This chain joins TRBV7-9 and TRBJ2-5, with 7 bases lining up with TRBD1. Trimming removed 5 bases from V and 7 bases from J; junction bases left unmatched: 1. Germline V lookup: CDR1 SEHNR, CDR2 FQNEAQ (reference sequence). The length of the CDR3 is 11 residues. The entire variable domain, with the rest obtained from reference TRBV7-9 and TRBJ2-5, is as follows: DTGVSQNPRHKITKRGQNVTFRCDPISEHNRLYWYRQTLGQGPEFLTYFQNEAQLEKSRLLSDRFSAERPKGSFSTLEIQRTEQGDSAMYLCASSPGGTQYFGPGTRLLVL.

This clonotype was counted a few times. The chain combines TRBV28 with TRBJ2-7; either TRBD1 or TRBD2 may supply D (5 bases each). Germline CDR1 reads MDHEN; CDR2 reads SYDVKM. V shed 1 base and J shed 3 bases, with 19 bases lying between them. The CDR3 is made up of 17 amino acids. The CDR3 nucleotides are TGTGCCAGCAGTTTATACCGAGGGGCAGGGAACCTCTACGAGCAGTACTTC. Protein: CASSLYRGAGNLYEQYF.

V gene TRBV7-2 combines with J gene TRBJ2-3; 9 bases map to TRBD1. V shed 2 bases, J shed 3 bases, and the junction held 6 bases outside the gene matches. This CDR3 is 16 amino acids long. Germline V CDR1 and CDR2: SGHTA, FQGNSA. CDR3 loop: CASSLSYRGLTDTQYF. The CDR3, as DNA: TGTGCCAGCAGCTTATCGTACAGGGGGCTTACAGATACGCAGTATTTT. The full variable domain, completed using reference TRBV7-2 and TRBJ2-3, is GAGVSQSPSNKVTEKGKDVELRCDPISGHTALYWYRQSLGQGLEFLIYFQGNSAPDKSGLPSDRFSAERTGGSVSTLTIQRTQQEDSAVYLCASSLSYRGLTDTQYFGPGTRLTVL.

The table lists this clonotype with a few counts. The genes are TRBV7-2 and TRBJ1-1; a possible D gene is TRBD1 (6 bases). V shed 4 bases and J shed 5 bases, with 14 bases lying between them. CDR3 length equals 14 residues. Germline lookup yields CDR1 SGHTA and CDR2 FQGNSA. The CDR3: CASSSTGAITEAFF. DNA for the CDR3: TGTGCCAGCAGCTCCACGGGGGCGATTACTGAAGCTTTCTTT.

The chain recombines TRBV6-1 with TRBJ2-1, with 9 bases fitting TRBD2. Per germline, CDR1 MNHNS and CDR2 SASEGT. The CDR3 is 16 amino acids. V was clipped by 6 bases and J by 4 bases; unmatched bases: 10. The CDR3 DNA is TGTGCCAGCAGCCCGGGGCGGGGGGGCCGGTACAATGAGCAGTTCTTC. This encodes CASSPGRGGRYNEQFF.

The V call is TRBV20-1, the J call TRBJ1-2, with D perhaps TRBD1 (6 bases). The CDR3 length is 13 residues. Trimming stripped 5 bases from V and 7 bases from J, with 17 bases between. From germline, CDR1 is DFQATT and CDR2 SNEGSKA (reference sequence). The CDR3 reads CSAPPTGSSGYTF. CDR3 bases: TGCAGTGCTCCACCTACAGGGTCCAGTGGCTACACCTTC.

V gene TRBV5-1 combines with J gene TRBJ2-5, with 10 bases identical to TRBD2. Judging by the DNA end, TRBJ2-1 fits better; the J call may be wrong. The CDR3 is 13 residues long. Germline CDR1 SGHRS, CDR2 YFSETQ. This CDR3 is CASGTSDQETQFF. The CDR3 DNA follows: TGCGCCAGCGGGACTAGCGACCAAGAGACCCAGTTCTTC.